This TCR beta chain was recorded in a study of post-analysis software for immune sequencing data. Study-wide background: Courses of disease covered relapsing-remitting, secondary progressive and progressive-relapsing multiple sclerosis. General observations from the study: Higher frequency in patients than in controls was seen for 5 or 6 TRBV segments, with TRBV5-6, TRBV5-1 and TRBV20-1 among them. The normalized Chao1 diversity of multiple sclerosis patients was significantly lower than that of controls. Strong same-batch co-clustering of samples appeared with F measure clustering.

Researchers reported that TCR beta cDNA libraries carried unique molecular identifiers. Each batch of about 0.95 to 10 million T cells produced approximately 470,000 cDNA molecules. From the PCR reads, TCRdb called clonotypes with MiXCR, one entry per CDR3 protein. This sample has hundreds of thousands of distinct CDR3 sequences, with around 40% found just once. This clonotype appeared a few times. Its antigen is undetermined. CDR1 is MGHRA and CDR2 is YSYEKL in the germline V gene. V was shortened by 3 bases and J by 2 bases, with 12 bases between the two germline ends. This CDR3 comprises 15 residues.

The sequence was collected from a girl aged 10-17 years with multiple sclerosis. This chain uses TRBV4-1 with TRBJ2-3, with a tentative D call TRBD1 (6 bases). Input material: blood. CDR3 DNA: TGCGCCAGCAGCCATCTGGACAGAACCACAGATACGCAGTATTTT. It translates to CASSHLDRTTDTQYF.